This record concerns one T cell receptor (beta chain) sequence. These data belong to a study of blood T cell repertoires in COVID-19. J lost 3 bases, V lost 4 bases, and 5 bases had no gene match. Germline V gene sequence: CDR1 LNHDA, CDR2 SQIVND (reference sequence). There are 14 residues in the CDR3. Assay used: immunoSEQ multiplex PCR; TCRdb lists only in-frame clones, some missing. This sample yields approximately 230,000 clones, of which about nine tenths are seen a single time; 6% to 7% belongs to the top ten. Cohort placement rested on clinical history that participants reported themselves. The chain carries TRBV19 and TRBJ1-2; TRBD1 matches 7 bases. What was sequenced was PBMCs or T cells enriched from blood (not recorded which). This receptor was obtained from a woman in her 30s with acute COVID-19. CDR3 bases: TGTGCCAGTAGTAGACGAGGGGGCGACTATGGCTACACCTTC. Protein sequence: CASSRRGGDYGYTF.